This TCR beta chain was observed in a study of metastatic and nonmetastatic thyroid tumors. For the study at large: Repertoires of blood and of tissue (tumor or nodule) from malignant and benign thyroid patients were compared.

The CDR3 runs 14 residues. CDR1 is LNHNV, CDR2 YYDKDF, per germline (reference sequence). As concerns this clone: Antigen unknown. Mismatch with germline at one junction end may stem from a read error.

There were no patients who had received any treatment before thyroid surgery. Study processing details: A papillary thyroid cancer distant-metastasis classifier was built from CDR3 differences across clinicopathological groups. Via MiXCR, TCRdb re-called the PCR reads. What appears here as the V and J calls and clone size reflects TCRdb's work, not the paper's. Of approximately 28,000 clones detected, roughly a quarter appear once; the ten largest clones hold roughly 15%. General study findings and limits: As reported, TCR beta diversity in blood and tumor was significantly higher in malignant thyroid tumors than in benign nodules.

The origin of this receptor is a female donor with papillary thyroid cancer or a benign thyroid nodule (not recorded which). Some clones in this sample may be carry-over from other donors' samples. The chain employs TRBV15 and TRBJ2-5; 10 nucleotides match TRBD1. The sample taken for sequencing was blood. The CDR3 spells CATSSDGTGVTKYF. CDR3 sequence (DNA): TGTGCCACCAGCAGCGACGGGACAGGGGTGACCAAGTACTTC. The full variable domain, in which reference TRBV15 and TRBJ2-5 provide the parts outside the CDR3, is DAMVIQNPRYQVTQFGKPVTLSCSQTLNHNVMYWYQQKSSQAPKLLFHYYDKDFNNEADTPDNFQSRRPNTSFCFLDIRSPGLGDTAMYLCATSSDGTGVTKYFGPGTRLLVL.